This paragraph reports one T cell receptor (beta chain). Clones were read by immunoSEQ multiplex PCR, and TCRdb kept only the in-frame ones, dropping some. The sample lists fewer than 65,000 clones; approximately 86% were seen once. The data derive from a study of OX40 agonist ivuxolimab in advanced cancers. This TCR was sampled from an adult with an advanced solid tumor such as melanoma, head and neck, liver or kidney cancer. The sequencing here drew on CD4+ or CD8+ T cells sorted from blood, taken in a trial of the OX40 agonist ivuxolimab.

CDR3 sequence (DNA): TGTGCCAGCAGTTTAGTACAGGGAACCTACGAGCAGTACTTC. It yields the protein CASSLVQGTYEQYF. The V and J genes are TRBV28 and TRBJ2-7; D possibly corresponds to TRBD1 (6 bases). CDR3 size: 14 residues. From germline, CDR1 is MDHEN and CDR2 SYDVKM. V shed 2 bases and J shed 2 bases, with 10 bases lying between them.